This T cell receptor beta chain emerged from a study of shared clonotypes between healthy human individuals. Study results and limitations: Clonotypes not shared had lower generation probabilities than those common to all four donors. As a rule, naive subsets had a larger estimated richness than memory subsets.

Cells designated naive CD8 were CD45RO-negative and were positively selected for CCR7, with terminally differentiated effector memory CD45RA+ cells excluded. The CDR3 is 15 amino acids. V shed 7 bases, J shed 7 bases, and the junction held 11 bases outside the gene matches. Germline CDR1 reads MNHNS; CDR2 reads SASEGT. The DNA input per sorted-subset replicate PCR was about 220 ng, corresponding to roughly 30,000 T cell genomes. Authors' analysis steps: ImmunoSEQ junction-only sequences lacked quality scores, so their filtering differed. Data came from immunoSEQ multiplex PCR; TCRdb stores just in-frame clones and leaves some out. That table furnishes V, J and clone size, whereas the DNA furnished D and trimming. The sample lists a few million clones, 80% to 95% occurring once. Concerning this clone itself: As yet, its antigen is unknown.

The source material was naive CD8+ T cells from PBMCs. This TCR was recovered from a man between 18 and 35 years old in good health. Some clones in this sample may be carry-over from other donors' samples. The rearrangement joins TRBV6-1 to TRBJ2-1; 9 bases are a match to TRBD1. DNA for the CDR3: TGTGCCAGCATCCCCGGGACAGGGCTGTGGAATGAGCAGTTCTTC. Translating it yields CASIPGTGLWNEQFF.